The rows below give T cell receptor beta chains drawn from one sample of a study of blood T cell repertoires in COVID-19. TCRdb keeps only in-frame clones here, not all; method: immunoSEQ multiplex PCR. This table holds a few hundred thousand clones, roughly 85% found once. Material: PBMCs or T cells enriched from blood (not recorded which). These receptors originate from a woman aged 25 to 45 who had recovered from COVID-19. The CDR3 runs from the conserved cysteine through the conserved F or W. D genes are given only for firm matches. Rows give clone size only sometimes, using once, few, many, or a class for an expanded clone.

d_gene	abundance	j_gene	len	v_gene	CDR3aa
TRBD1	once	TRBJ1-2	12	TRBV29-1	CSVEQGADGYTF
-	few	TRBJ1-6	16	TRBV27	CASSPIRGGARSPLHF
-	-	TRBJ1-3	13	TRBV7-9	CASTFRAGDTIYF
TRBD1	-	TRBJ1-2	14	TRBV19	CASSSDRGKYGYTF
TRBD1	-	TRBJ2-5	16	TRBV30	CAWSLAPGGVGETQYF
TRBD1	-	TRBJ1-2	15	TRBV11-2	CASSYRTGDNYGYTF
TRBD1	-	TRBJ2-7	14	TRBV27	CASSEQGVKYEQYF
TRBD1	-	TRBJ2-5	14	TRBV7-2	CASSPWDRQETQYF
-	-	TRBJ1-2	14	TRBV5-6	CASTEFGTKKGYTF
-	-	TRBJ1-5	17	TRBV7-9	CASSRDRGTGSNQPQHF
-	-	TRBJ1-4	14	TRBV29-1	CSVVARGSAEKLFF
TRBD1	-	TRBJ1-2	15	TRBV5-4	CASSPGQASAYGYTF
-	-	TRBJ1-4	16	TRBV18	CASSPPSRAVNEKLFF
-	-	TRBJ2-3	16	TRBV6-1	CASSVNSGSATDTQYF
TRBD1	-	TRBJ2-3	18	TRBV18	CASSSSPPTGASTDTQYF
TRBD1	-	TRBJ1-6	15	TRBV7-8	CASSTNRGDNSPLHF
TRBD1	-	TRBJ1-1	16	TRBV7-9	CASSPDGGDRDTEAFF
-	once	TRBJ1-1	13	TRBV12-3/TRBV12-4	CASTVIMNTEAFF
-	once	TRBJ1-3	15	TRBV6-5	CASTRGTTSGNTIYF
-	-	TRBJ1-6	15	TRBV3-1/TRBV3-2	CASSQEVGREAPLHF
-	-	TRBJ1-3	14	TRBV7-9	CASSPGQGGNTIYF
TRBD2	-	TRBJ2-3	15	TRBV9	CASSVSAGGRDTQYF
-	-	TRBJ1-2	15	TRBV4-2	CASSQETAGAYGYTF
-	-	TRBJ2-4	19	TRBV23-1	CASSHRHPARPLAKNIQYF
TRBD2	once	TRBJ2-2	16	TRBV9	CASSADPGLETGELFF
-	once	TRBJ1-4	14	TRBV5-1	CASRGRQDNEKLFF
TRBD1	-	TRBJ1-5	14	TRBV19	CASSSDRVAQPQHF
TRBD1	-	TRBJ1-2	15	TRBV5-1	CASRDWRGTGDGYTF
TRBD1	-	TRBJ1-6	16	TRBV5-1	CASSPAGQGANSPLHF
TRBD1	-	TRBJ1-6	14	TRBV6-5	CASRDRGPYSPLHF
-	-	TRBJ1-5	14	TRBV7-9	CASSFTGGNQPQHF
TRBD1	-	TRBJ1-2	13	TRBV30	CAWRGQGSYGYTF
-	-	TRBJ1-3	16	TRBV7-3	CASSSKHGGSGNTIYF
-	-	TRBJ1-2	15	TRBV6-6	CASSYGEGRAYGYTF